A single sample is the source of the 21 T cell receptor beta chains below, sequenced in a study of cytomegalovirus exposure and HLA in healthy donors. PCR primers comprised 60 Vbeta and 13 Jbeta primers. Libraries were prepared by immunoSEQ multiplex PCR; TCRdb keeps only in-frame clonotypes and omits some of them. The data hold about 130,000 clones, with around four fifths observed a single time. The specimen sequenced was PBMCs. These receptors were collected from a woman aged 40-49 years in good health and CMV-seropositive.

This clone was seen once. The chain joins TRBV14 to TRBJ2-3; 8 bases align to TRBD2. There are 13 residues in the CDR3. In germline, CDR1 is SGHDN, CDR2 FVKESK. V shed 5 bases, J shed 9 bases, and the junction held 7 bases outside the gene matches. The CDR3 spells CASSASGSRTQYF. CDR3 in DNA: TGTGCCAGCAGCGCCAGCGGGAGTAGAACGCAGTATTTT.

The chain recombines TRBV30 with TRBJ2-7, with 9 nucleotides matching TRBD1. CDR3 length: 12 amino acids. Germline V gene data show CDR1 as GTSNPN and CDR2 as SVGIG (reference sequence). Trimming removed 5 bases from V and 7 bases from J; junction bases left unmatched: 6. CDR3 sequence (DNA): TGTGCCTGGGACAGGGGGTCACAGGAGCAGTACTTC. It translates to CAWDRGSQEQYF.

This chain joins TRBV28 and TRBJ2-3; the match to TRBD1 covers 7 bases. The CDR3 loop spans 14 amino acids. The ends lost 10 bases at V and 5 bases at J; junction bases unmatched: 12. Germline CDR1 MDHEN, CDR2 SYDVKM. CDR3 residues: CATSIRQGVDTQYF. The CDR3 region has the DNA TGTGCCACCTCCATTAGACAGGGCGTAGATACGCAGTATTTT.

CDR3 in amino acids: CASSYGRNRYEQYF. CDR3 coding DNA: TGTGCCAGCAGTTACGGCAGGAACAGGTACGAGCAGTACTTC. The chain is built from TRBV6-6 and TRBJ2-7; TRBD1 is a possible D gene (5 bases). The CDR3 loop spans 14 amino acids. V lost 2 bases to trimming and J lost 4 bases, with 12 bases between them. The germline CDR1 and CDR2 sequences are MNHNY and SVGAGI (reference sequence).

This sequence joins TRBV30 and TRBJ1-5; 10 bases agree with TRBD1. This CDR3 region has 14 residues. With V trimmed by 0 bases and J by 6 bases, 2 bases remained unmatched. Germline lookup yields CDR1 GTSNPN and CDR2 SVGIG (reference sequence). The CDR3 DNA sequence: TGTGCCTGGAGTGTAGGACAGGGGGTTCAGCCCCAGCATTTT. This encodes CAWSVGQGVQPQHF.

This rearrangement joins TRBV28 to TRBJ2-7, with a tentative D call TRBD2 (6 bases). V dropped 7 bases and J dropped 0 bases, with 13 bases sitting between them. There are 14 residues in the CDR3. The germline V gene has CDR1 MDHEN and CDR2 SYDVKM. CDR3 nucleotide sequence: TGTGCCAGCATATCGTCAGCGGGCTCCTACGAGCAGTACTTC. Residues: CASISSAGSYEQYF.

The genes are TRBV5-6 and TRBJ2-1; tentative D call: TRBD2 (6 bases). The length of the CDR3 is 15 residues. V was clipped by 4 bases and J by 6 bases, with 17 bases between them. Germline V gene data show CDR1 as SGHDT and CDR2 as YYEEEE. This chain's CDR3 is CASSGRSGSGNEQFF. In DNA, the CDR3 is TGTGCCAGCAGCGGACGGAGCGGGTCCGGCAATGAGCAGTTCTTC.

The V gene is TRBV5-1, the J gene TRBJ1-1; 7 nucleotides line up with TRBD1. The CDR3 spans 15 residues. The germline CDR1 and CDR2 sequences are SGHRS and YFSETQ. Trimming took 4 bases from V and 1 from J; bases not matched to a gene: 7. The CDR3 DNA is TGCGCCAGCAGCCTACTCCCAGGGGGGAACACTGAAGCTTTCTTT. Its protein is CASSLLPGGNTEAFF.

The rearrangement uses TRBV28 and TRBJ2-3, with 13 nucleotides matching TRBD2. CDR3 length equals 18 residues. The junction had 10 bases not matched to a gene; V was cut back by 5 bases and J by 2 bases. Germline V CDR1 and CDR2: MDHEN, SYDVKM. This chain's CDR3 is CASSIPWTSGSVTDTQYF. CDR3 nucleotides: TGTGCCAGCAGTATACCCTGGACTAGCGGGAGTGTCACAGATACGCAGTATTTT. Full variable domain (outside the CDR3, taken from reference TRBV28 and TRBJ2-3): DVKVTQSSRYLVKRTGEKVFLECVQDMDHENMFWYRQDPGLGLRLIYFSYDVKMKEKGDIPEGYSVSREKKERFSLILESASTNQTSMYLCASSIPWTSGSVTDTQYFGPGTRLTVL.

The chain recombines TRBV5-1 with TRBJ1-1; no clear D gene. With 2 bases removed from V and 6 bases from J, the gap between germline ends came to 14 bases. This CDR3 is built from 14 residues. CDR1 is SGHRS, CDR2 YFSETQ, per germline. The CDR3 nucleotides are TGCGCCAGCAGCTTCCGACCAGCTAGCGCTGAAGCTTTCTTT. Its protein product is CASSFRPASAEAFF.

The chain combines TRBV4-1 with TRBJ2-7; D is perhaps TRBD1 (6 bases). The V gene lost 3 bases and the J gene lost 8 bases, with 20 bases spanning the gap. Germline CDR1 and CDR2: MGHRA and YSYEKL. CDR3 size: 15 residues. The CDR3 protein is CASSHWGRGRRQQYF. Here the CDR3 DNA reads TGCGCCAGCAGCCATTGGGGCAGGGGTCGTCGTCAGCAGTACTTC.

The chain is built from TRBV28 and TRBJ1-2; 7 bases match TRBD1. The ends lost 6 bases at V and 7 bases at J; junction bases unmatched: 11. This CDR3 has 14 amino acids. CDR1 MDHEN and CDR2 SYDVKM come from the germline V gene. This CDR3 reads CASSKQGTVAGYTF. The DNA of the CDR3 is TGTGCCAGCAGCAAACAAGGGACAGTTGCTGGCTACACCTTC.

This sequence joins TRBV19 and TRBJ2-7; 9 positions agree with TRBD1. The CDR3 spans 14 residues. Looked up from germline, CDR1 is LNHDA and CDR2 is SQIVND (reference sequence). Germline trimming cut 7 bases from V and 0 bases from J; bases unmatched to any gene: 4. The CDR3 spells CASTVTGGSYEQYF. The CDR3 nucleotides read TGTGCCAGTACTGTGACAGGGGGCTCCTACGAGCAGTACTTC. Drawing the rest from reference TRBV19 and TRBJ2-7, the complete variable domain is DGGITQSPKYLFRKEGQNVTLSCEQNLNHDAMYWYRQDPGQGLRLIYYSQIVNDFQKGDIAEGYSVSREKKESFPLTVTSAQKNPTAFYLCASTVTGGSYEQYFGPGTRLTVT.

The genes are TRBV29-1 and TRBJ2-5, with 11 bases lining up with TRBD1. The end of the DNA fits TRBJ2-7 better, so the J call may be wrong. CDR1 SQVTM and CDR2 ANQGSEA come from the germline V gene. The CDR3 runs 12 residues. The DNA for the CDR3 is TGCAGCGGGGGACAGGGGGTCTACGAGCAGTACTTC. The encoded protein is CSGGQGVYEQYF.

Concerning this clone itself: A far larger clone is only one base removed, so a read error is likely. The chain carries TRBV4-3 and TRBJ2-7; 8 bases map to TRBD1. The V and J ends lost 7 bases and 12 bases, in that order; junction bases with no gene match: 14. CDR1 LGHNA and CDR2 YSLEER come from the germline V gene. The CDR3 is 13 amino acids. The CDR3 DNA is TGCGCCAGCAACCACCGGACAGGGCGGGAACCGTACTTC. Amino acids: CASNHRTGREPYF.

The rearrangement links TRBV6-5 to TRBJ2-5, with D tentatively TRBD2 (7 bases). The ends were cut back, 8 bases at V and 1 base at J, with 11 bases in the middle. Germline CDR1 and CDR2: MNHEY and SVGAGI. The CDR3 has 13 amino acids. The CDR3 is CASGRGVQETQYF. The CDR3 region has the DNA TGTGCCAGCGGGAGGGGGGTCCAAGAGACCCAGTACTTC.

The chain couples TRBV5-1 to TRBJ2-3; possibly TRBD1 for D (5 bases). CDR3 size: 15 residues. Trimming stripped 0 bases from V and 5 bases from J, with 13 bases between. Germline CDR1 reads SGHRS; CDR2 reads YFSETQ. The CDR3 loop is CASSLEVRVVDTQYF. CDR3 coding DNA: TGCGCCAGCAGCTTGGAGGTCAGGGTGGTAGATACGCAGTATTTT.

This clone came up a few times. The rearrangement joins TRBV5-1 to TRBJ1-1, with a possible D match to TRBD1 (5 bases). The V gene's germline CDR1 is SGHRS and CDR2 YFSETQ. With 5 bases removed from V and 0 bases from J, the gap between germline ends came to 11 bases. CDR3 length: 14 amino acids. The CDR3 DNA sequence: TGCGCCAGCAGTGCGGGACCGTTGAACACTGAAGCTTTCTTT. This sequence encodes CASSAGPLNTEAFF.

The rearrangement joins TRBV4-2 to TRBJ1-4; no clear D. V dropped 1 base and J dropped 4 bases, with 7 bases sitting between them. CDR1 is LGHNA, CDR2 YNFKEQ, per germline. The CDR3 totals 14 residues. The chain's CDR3 is CASSQGRFNEKLFF. Written as DNA, the CDR3 is TGTGCCAGCAGCCAAGGCAGGTTTAATGAAAAACTGTTTTTT.

The chain links TRBV9 to TRBJ1-1, with D perhaps matching TRBD1 (6 bases). The V and J ends lost 7 bases and 4 bases respectively, with 8 bases between them. The length of the CDR3 is 11 residues. Germline loops: CDR1 SGDLS, CDR2 YYNGEE. As DNA, the CDR3 is TGTGCCAGCGGGGGCAGCACTGAAGCTTTCTTT. Its translation is CASGGSTEAFF.

Only one count was recorded for this clone. V and J are TRBV9 and TRBJ1-1; D is perhaps TRBD1 (5 bases). V lost 4 bases and J lost 3, with 7 bases in between. The CDR3 runs to 12 residues. Germline assignment: CDR1 SGDLS and CDR2 YYNGEE. CDR3 loop: CASSQGYTEAFF. As DNA, the CDR3 is TGTGCCAGCAGCCAGGGATACACTGAAGCTTTCTTT.